This T cell receptor beta chain stems from a study of Graves' ophthalmopathy and Graves' hyperthyroidism. Whole-study context: Before any treatment was given, at initial diagnosis, peripheral blood was collected. Study-level results: Blood also contained most of the expanded thyroid clonotypes above 0.001 frequency.

This clonotype was seen many times. The antigen is undetermined. Disease in donors with ophthalmopathy had moderate-to-severe activity, CAS ≥3, NOSPECS ≥4 and under 3 months' duration. The PBMCs originated from around 9.7 ml of fresh peripheral blood. The sequenced template was RNA, covering the TCR beta CDR3 region. The authors performed first-round RT-PCR with HTBI primers and then a second-round multiplex PCR. TCRdb called the multiplex PCR reads again in MiXCR, with one record for every CDR3 protein. The table has about 700,000 distinct CDR3 sequences, 40% seen once; the top ten hold 44%. The trim removed 5 bases at V and 5 bases at J, leaving 15 bases unmatched. The germline CDR1 and CDR2 sequences are SEHNR and FQNEAQ (reference sequence). There are 17 residues in the CDR3.

This receptor was obtained from an adult man with Graves' ophthalmopathy. V gene TRBV7-9 combines with J gene TRBJ2-5, with 9 positions matching TRBD2. Material for sequencing was peripheral blood. The CDR3 sequence is CASSDPYRREGLETQYF. CDR3 nucleotide sequence: TGTGCCAGCAGCGACCCATATCGGCGGGAGGGCCTTGAGACCCAGTACTTC.